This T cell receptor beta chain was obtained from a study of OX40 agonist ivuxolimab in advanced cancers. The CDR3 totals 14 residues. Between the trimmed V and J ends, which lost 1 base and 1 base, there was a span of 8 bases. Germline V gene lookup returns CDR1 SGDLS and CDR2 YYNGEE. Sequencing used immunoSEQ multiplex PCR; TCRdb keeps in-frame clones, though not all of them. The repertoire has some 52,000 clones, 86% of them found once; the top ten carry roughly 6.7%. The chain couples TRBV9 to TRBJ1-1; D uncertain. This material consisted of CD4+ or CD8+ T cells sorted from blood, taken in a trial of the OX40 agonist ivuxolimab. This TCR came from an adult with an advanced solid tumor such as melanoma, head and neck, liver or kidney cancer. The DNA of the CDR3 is TGTGCCAGCAGCGTAAGGGCGGGGAACACTGAAGCTTTCTTT. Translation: CASSVRAGNTEAFF.